This entry concerns a single TCR beta chain. What it binds is unknown. TCRdb's table, derived via immunoSEQ multiplex PCR, lists solely in-frame clones and lacks some. The sample records about 17,000 clones, more than 90% being singletons. Repertoires were sampled repeatedly during chemoradiotherapy. CDR3 length: 10 residues. CDR1 SQVTM and CDR2 ANQGSEA come from the germline V gene. V was clipped by 3 bases and J by 6 bases, with 5 bases between them. The data were taken from a study of chemoradiotherapy in HPV16-positive cancers. About the study: Candidate HPV-specific T-cell clones and common TCR motifs came from functional assays in two HPV16-positive patients. Study outcomes and limitations: HPV-specific T cells were functionally defined from only a couple of HPV16-positive patients. Candidate HPV-specific clones and E7-related TCR motifs grew in tumor during treatment.

The receptor was isolated from a human donor with HPV-associated anogenital cancer. Here the sequenced sample was blood, taken from a patient who underwent chemoradiotherapy. This chain links TRBV29-1 with TRBJ1-2; D unresolved. The CDR3 reads CSVDQDGYTF. The CDR3 bases are TGCAGCGTTGACCAAGATGGCTACACCTTC.